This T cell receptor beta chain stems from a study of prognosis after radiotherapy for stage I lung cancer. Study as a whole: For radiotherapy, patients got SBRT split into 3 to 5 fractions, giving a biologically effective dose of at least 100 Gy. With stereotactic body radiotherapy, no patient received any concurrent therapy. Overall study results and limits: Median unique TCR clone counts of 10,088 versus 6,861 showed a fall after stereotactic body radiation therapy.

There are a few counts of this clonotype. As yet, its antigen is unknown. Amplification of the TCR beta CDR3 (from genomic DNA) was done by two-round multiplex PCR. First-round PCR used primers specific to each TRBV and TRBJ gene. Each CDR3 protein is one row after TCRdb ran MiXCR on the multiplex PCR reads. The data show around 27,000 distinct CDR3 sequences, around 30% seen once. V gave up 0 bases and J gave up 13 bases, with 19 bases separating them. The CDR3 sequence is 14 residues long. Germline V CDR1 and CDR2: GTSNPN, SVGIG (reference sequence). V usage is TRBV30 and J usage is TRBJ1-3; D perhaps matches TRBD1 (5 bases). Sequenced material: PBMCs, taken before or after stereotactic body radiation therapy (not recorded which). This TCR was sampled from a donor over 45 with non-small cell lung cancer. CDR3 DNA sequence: TGTGCCTGGAGTGTATATACGGCCGGGGACGGAATATATTTT. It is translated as CAWSVYTAGDGIYF.